The rows below give T cell receptor beta chains drawn from one sample of a study of blood T cell repertoires in COVID-19. The assay was immunoSEQ multiplex PCR, and TCRdb's table has in-frame clones only and misses some. The table lists more than 350,000 clones, approximately 87% of them singletons. Sequencing was done on a sample of PBMCs or T cells enriched from blood (not recorded which). The receptor set was obtained from a woman in her forties or fifties who had recovered from COVID-19. The CDR3 runs from the conserved cysteine through the conserved F or W. D genes are given only for firm matches. Size tells how often a clone was seen (once, few, many) or the class of an expanded clone, and some rows leave it out.

J gene: TRBJ2-3; V gene: TRBV2; D gene: -; clone size: -; CDR3 DNA: TGTGCCAGCAGTGATCCTCCCGGGACTTTCCTAAACCGTGAAGATACGCAGTATTTT; CDR3 protein: CASSDPPGTFLNREDTQYF
J gene: TRBJ1-2; V gene: TRBV7-8; D gene: -; clone size: -; CDR3 DNA: TGTGCCAGCAGCCCCGAGAGGGTGTTATATGGCTACACCTTC; CDR3 protein: CASSPERVLYGYTF
J gene: TRBJ2-5; V gene: TRBV5-4; D gene: -; clone size: -; CDR3 DNA: TGTGCCAGCAGCTTGGCTATCGAGCAAGAGACCCAGTACTTC; CDR3 protein: CASSLAIEQETQYF
J gene: TRBJ2-2; V gene: TRBV6-4; D gene: -; clone size: -; CDR3 DNA: TGTGCCAGCAGTCCCAGCGCGAACACCGGGGAGCTGTTTTTT; CDR3 protein: CASSPSANTGELFF
J gene: TRBJ2-7; V gene: TRBV6-2/TRBV6-3; D gene: TRBD2; clone size: -; CDR3 DNA: TGTGCCAGCAGTTCGGCTAGCGGCTCCTACGAGCAGTACTTC; CDR3 protein: CASSSASGSYEQYF
J gene: TRBJ1-2; V gene: TRBV7-9; D gene: -; clone size: -; CDR3 DNA: TGTGCCAGCAGCCCCTCGGTGGTAGATGGCTACACCTTC; CDR3 protein: CASSPSVVDGYTF
J gene: TRBJ2-3; V gene: TRBV6-5; D gene: TRBD2; clone size: -; CDR3 DNA: TGTGCCAGCAGTTACTCGACTAGCGGGTCAGATACGCAGTATTTT; CDR3 protein: CASSYSTSGSDTQYF
J gene: TRBJ1-2; V gene: TRBV24-1; D gene: -; clone size: -; CDR3 DNA: TGTGCCACCAGTGATCCAGGGGAAATACCCTATGGCTACACCTTC; CDR3 protein: CATSDPGEIPYGYTF
J gene: TRBJ2-1; V gene: TRBV2; D gene: TRBD2; clone size: -; CDR3 DNA: TGTGCCAGCAGTCCCGGACTAGCGGGGCGCTACAATGAGCAGTTCTTC; CDR3 protein: CASSPGLAGRYNEQFF
J gene: TRBJ1-2; V gene: TRBV7-2; D gene: TRBD1; clone size: -; CDR3 DNA: TGTGCCAGCAGCTCTCGACAGGGGGCAAGAGGCTACACCTTC; CDR3 protein: CASSSRQGARGYTF
J gene: TRBJ1-3; V gene: TRBV10-3; D gene: -; clone size: once; CDR3 DNA: TGTGCCATCCGACAGGAATCTGGAAACACCATATATTTT; CDR3 protein: CAIRQESGNTIYF
J gene: TRBJ1-5; V gene: TRBV19; D gene: -; clone size: -; CDR3 DNA: TGTGCCAGTAGTACCGAACTCGCCCAGGGATTCGGCAATCAGCCCCAGCATTTT; CDR3 protein: CASSTELAQGFGNQPQHF
J gene: TRBJ1-2; V gene: TRBV7-2; D gene: TRBD1; clone size: few; CDR3 DNA: TGTGCCAGCAGCTTAGCGCGGGACAGGTACTATGGCTACACCTTC; CDR3 protein: CASSLARDRYYGYTF
J gene: TRBJ1-5; V gene: TRBV5-3; D gene: -; clone size: -; CDR3 DNA: TGTGCCAGAAGCGTTACAGGAGATTCCCACAATCAGCCCCAGCATTTT; CDR3 protein: CARSVTGDSHNQPQHF
J gene: TRBJ1-4; V gene: TRBV30; D gene: -; clone size: -; CDR3 DNA: TGTGCCTGGAGCCCCCTAGGCGAAAAACTGTTTTTT; CDR3 protein: CAWSPLGEKLFF
J gene: TRBJ1-5; V gene: TRBV5-1; D gene: TRBD1; clone size: once; CDR3 DNA: TGCGCCAGCAGCACAGGGACAGGGGGTAATCAGCCCCAGCATTTT; CDR3 protein: CASSTGTGGNQPQHF
J gene: TRBJ1-1; V gene: TRBV19; D gene: TRBD1; clone size: once; CDR3 DNA: TGTGCCAGTAGTATACACAGGGGAACTGAAGCTTTCTTT; CDR3 protein: CASSIHRGTEAFF
J gene: TRBJ2-2; V gene: TRBV7-9; D gene: -; clone size: -; CDR3 DNA: TGTGCCAGCAGCTCCGACAGGAGCCTGACCGGGGAGCTGTTTTTT; CDR3 protein: CASSSDRSLTGELFF
J gene: TRBJ2-1; V gene: TRBV7-9; D gene: -; clone size: -; CDR3 DNA: TGTGCCAGCAGCCCCCCCAGCTCCTACAATGAGCAGTTCTTC; CDR3 protein: CASSPPSSYNEQFF
J gene: TRBJ2-7; V gene: TRBV19; D gene: -; clone size: -; CDR3 DNA: TGTGCCAGTAGTACAGGGTTGGGGTACGAGCAGTACTTC; CDR3 protein: CASSTGLGYEQYF
J gene: TRBJ1-4; V gene: TRBV29-1; D gene: TRBD1; clone size: -; CDR3 DNA: TGCAGCGTTGGGGACAGGAGAAATGAAAAACTGTTTTTT; CDR3 protein: CSVGDRRNEKLFF
J gene: TRBJ2-1; V gene: TRBV5-1; D gene: -; clone size: -; CDR3 DNA: TGCGCCAGCAGCTCACAGTCCAGCTCCTACAATGAGCAGTTCTTC; CDR3 protein: CASSSQSSSYNEQFF
J gene: TRBJ1-2; V gene: TRBV6-5; D gene: TRBD1; clone size: -; CDR3 DNA: TGTGCCAGCAGTTACGGGACAGGGGTCGACGGCTACACCTTC; CDR3 protein: CASSYGTGVDGYTF
J gene: TRBJ1-4; V gene: TRBV28; D gene: TRBD1; clone size: -; CDR3 DNA: TGTGCCAGCAGTCCCTGGGACAGGGAGGTAAAAAAACTGTTTTTT; CDR3 protein: CASSPWDREVKKLFF
J gene: TRBJ1-3; V gene: TRBV9; D gene: TRBD1; clone size: -; CDR3 DNA: TGTGCCAGCAGCCCCGGACAGGGGGCTTCTGGAAACACCATATATTTT; CDR3 protein: CASSPGQGASGNTIYF
J gene: TRBJ1-2; V gene: TRBV7-2; D gene: -; clone size: -; CDR3 DNA: TGTGCCAGCAGCTTTTCGCGGGCGGAGGGCCGCAACTATGGCTACACCTTC; CDR3 protein: CASSFSRAEGRNYGYTF
J gene: TRBJ1-1; V gene: TRBV27; D gene: -; clone size: -; CDR3 DNA: TGTGCCAGCAGACCGGACAGAATCACAAACACTGAAGCTTTCTTT; CDR3 protein: CASRPDRITNTEAFF
J gene: TRBJ2-2; V gene: TRBV10-2; D gene: -; clone size: -; CDR3 DNA: TGCGCCAGCAGCCGCCTCAGACAGACAAACACCGGGGAGCTGTTTTTT; CDR3 protein: CASSRLRQTNTGELFF
J gene: TRBJ1-1; V gene: TRBV4-1; D gene: -; clone size: -; CDR3 DNA: TGCGCCAGCAGCCAAGTCCCAGGCATGAACACTGAAGCTTTCTTT; CDR3 protein: CASSQVPGMNTEAFF
J gene: TRBJ1-2; V gene: TRBV11-2; D gene: -; clone size: -; CDR3 DNA: TGTGCCAGCAGCTTAGAGGCAGGCAGTTATGGCTACACCTTC; CDR3 protein: CASSLEAGSYGYTF
J gene: TRBJ1-2; V gene: TRBV27; D gene: -; clone size: -; CDR3 DNA: TGTGCCAGCAGTTTACTGGGGGCCGAGCGAGACTACACCTTC; CDR3 protein: CASSLLGAERDYTF
J gene: TRBJ1-5; V gene: TRBV5-1; D gene: -; clone size: -; CDR3 DNA: TGCGCCAGCAGTAAGGACACGAATAGCAATCAGCCCCAGCATTTT; CDR3 protein: CASSKDTNSNQPQHF
J gene: TRBJ2-5; V gene: TRBV5-1; D gene: -; clone size: -; CDR3 DNA: TGCGCCAGCAGCTTGTTTGCGGGCCGGGAAGAGACCCAGTACTTC; CDR3 protein: CASSLFAGREETQYF
J gene: TRBJ2-2; V gene: TRBV10-2; D gene: TRBD1; clone size: once; CDR3 DNA: TGCGCCAGCAGTGAGCCGGGACAGGGGAGTAACACCGGGGAGCTGTTTTTT; CDR3 protein: CASSEPGQGSNTGELFF
J gene: TRBJ1-3; V gene: TRBV6-1; D gene: -; clone size: -; CDR3 DNA: TGTGCCAGCAGTGACAGGGTCCCTGGAAACACCATATATTTT; CDR3 protein: CASSDRVPGNTIYF
J gene: TRBJ1-1; V gene: TRBV30; D gene: TRBD1; clone size: once; CDR3 DNA: TGTGCCTGGAGTCGTCCCGGGACAGGGAACACTGAAGCTTTCTTT; CDR3 protein: CAWSRPGTGNTEAFF
J gene: TRBJ1-6; V gene: TRBV4-3; D gene: -; clone size: -; CDR3 DNA: TGCGCCAGCAGCACGTGGCAAGGAGATAATTCACCCCTCCACTTT; CDR3 protein: CASSTWQGDNSPLHF
J gene: TRBJ1-3; V gene: TRBV30; D gene: -; clone size: -; CDR3 DNA: TGTGCCTGGGGCCTCCAGGTCGGCAACACCATATATTTT; CDR3 protein: CAWGLQVGNTIYF